The 16 T cell receptor beta chains below all came from one sample that was sequenced in a study of graft-versus-host responses after intestinal transplantation. Sequencing was performed with immunoSEQ multiplex PCR; in TCRdb, only in-frame clones are kept and a portion is missing. The sample contains tens of thousands of clones, roughly nine tenths of which appear only once. The antigens for these receptors are not known. The sample was unstimulated CD8+ T cells sorted from spleen or lymph node cells, taken before intestinal transplant. Receptor source: a human donor who received an intestinal transplant.

The chain is built from TRBV30 and TRBJ1-2, with D perhaps matching TRBD1 (5 bases). From germline, CDR1 is GTSNPN and CDR2 SVGIG (reference sequence). The V gene lost 0 bases and the J gene lost 8 bases, with 13 bases spanning the gap. CDR3 size: 13 residues. The CDR3 reads CAWSVGRGSGYTF. CDR3 bases: TGTGCCTGGAGTGTAGGAAGGGGTTCGGGCTACACCTTC.

The V call is TRBV4-1, the J call TRBJ2-7; 9 bases agree with TRBD1. Losses at the gene ends were 3 bases for V and 1 base for J; bases not matched to a gene: 10. CDR3 length: 17 amino acids. Germline V lookup: CDR1 MGHRA, CDR2 YSYEKL. The CDR3: CASSHGFPGQGSYEQYF. The CDR3 DNA reads TGCGCCAGCAGCCACGGATTCCCGGGACAGGGTTCCTACGAGCAGTACTTC.

The rearrangement links TRBV5-1 to TRBJ2-1; TRBD1 matches at 8 bases. The CDR3 spans 16 residues. With V trimmed by 4 bases and J by 4 bases, 10 bases remained unmatched. The germline CDR1 and CDR2 sequences are SGHRS and YFSETQ. The CDR3 reads CASSGWTGRDYNEQFF. In DNA form, the CDR3 reads TGCGCCAGCAGCGGATGGACAGGGAGAGATTACAATGAGCAGTTCTTC.

This clone has a single count. J is TRBJ2-7 and V is TRBV2, with 10 bases identical to TRBD2. CDR3 length: 18 residues. The junction had 13 bases not matched to a gene; V was cut back by 0 bases and J by 5 bases. Germline CDR1 and CDR2: SNHLY and FYNNEI. The CDR3 DNA sequence: TGTGCCAGCAGTGAAGCGGGCCGGGGGCTCGGGACTAGCGACGAGCAGTACTTC. It translates to CASSEAGRGLGTSDEQYF.

The chain employs TRBV6-1 and TRBJ1-1; no clear D. V was trimmed by 3 bases and J by 0 bases, leaving 11 bases between them. The CDR3 contains 15 residues. Germline V gives CDR1 MNHNS, CDR2 SASEGT. The CDR3 DNA reads TGTGCCAGCAGTGACCAATTAGTAGTGAACACTGAAGCTTTCTTT. It specifies CASSDQLVVNTEAFF.

This chain uses TRBV27 with TRBJ2-7, with a possible D match to TRBD1 (7 bases). V was shortened by 6 bases and J by 3 bases, with 12 bases between the two germline ends. This CDR3 spans 13 amino acids. Per the germline V gene, CDR1 is MNHEY and CDR2 is SMNVEV (reference sequence). CDR3 sequence (DNA): TGTGCCAGCAGCCTCCAGGGGGGCTACGAGCAGTACTTC. This encodes CASSLQGGYEQYF.

This sequence joins TRBV9 and TRBJ2-7; 7 nucleotides line up with TRBD1. Germline V lookup: CDR1 SGDLS, CDR2 YYNGEE. The CDR3 sequence is 15 residues long. Germline trimming cut 0 bases from V and 2 bases from J; bases unmatched to any gene: 5. Here the CDR3 reads CASSVAEGTAYEQYF. The CDR3 nucleotides read TGTGCCAGCAGCGTAGCTGAGGGGACAGCCTACGAGCAGTACTTC.

The chain carries TRBV19 and TRBJ1-4, with TRBD1 matching 9 bases. V was clipped by 4 bases and J by 4 bases; unmatched bases: 13. The CDR3 covers 18 residues. The germline CDR1 and CDR2 sequences are LNHDA and SQIVND (reference sequence). CDR3 protein: CASSTRTGAPEINEKLFF. The DNA of the CDR3 is TGTGCCAGTAGTACGAGGACAGGGGCCCCCGAGATTAATGAAAAACTGTTTTTT.

This chain joins TRBV19 and TRBJ2-5; TRBD1 matches 7 bases. V lost 5 bases, J lost 1 base, and 7 bases stayed unmatched. CDR3 length: 15 amino acids. Germline lookup yields CDR1 LNHDA and CDR2 SQIVND (reference sequence). DNA for the CDR3: TGTGCCAGTAGTTCCAGGGACAGCCCCCAAGAGACCCAGTACTTC. Its translation: CASSSRDSPQETQYF.

This clone was found once. The chain carries TRBV28 and TRBJ1-1; D not certain. Germline V gene lookup returns CDR1 MDHEN and CDR2 SYDVKM. CDR3 length: 14 residues. Trimming shortened V by 4 bases and J by 4 bases, and 13 bases separated the two germline ends. In DNA, the CDR3 is TGTGCCAGCAGTTCTCTCCGAGTCGCCACTGAAGCTTTCTTT. Its protein is CASSSLRVATEAFF.

The V and J genes are TRBV12-5 and TRBJ2-3; TRBD1 agrees at 8 bases. Per germline, CDR1 LGHNT and CDR2 FRNRAP. The CDR3 covers 16 residues. V trimming: 3 bases; J trimming: 1 base; junction bases outside the gene matches: 6. Written as DNA, the CDR3 is TGTGCTAGTGGTTTTTCCGGACAGGGCCGCACAGATACGCAGTATTTT. It yields the protein CASGFSGQGRTDTQYF.

The chain employs TRBV28 and TRBJ2-5; 9 bases agree with TRBD1. The DNA end is more similar to TRBJ2-7, so the J call may be wrong. Germline V CDR1 and CDR2: MDHEN, SYDVKM. CDR3 length: 16 amino acids. The CDR3 nucleotides read TGTGCCAGCAGCCCACTACCGGGACAGGGAACCTACGAGCAGTACTTC. This codes for CASSPLPGQGTYEQYF.

The chain employs TRBV4-3 and TRBJ1-4; tentative D call: TRBD1 (5 bases). Germline CDR1 is LGHNA and CDR2 is YSLEER. V shed 0 bases and J shed 6 bases, with 11 bases lying between them. This CDR3 has 15 residues. The CDR3 coding sequence is TGCGCCAGCAGCCAAGAACCGGACAACTATGAAAAACTGTTTTTT. It yields the protein CASSQEPDNYEKLFF.

The V call is TRBV6-5, the J call TRBJ1-1; D uncertain. Germline values: CDR1 MNHEY, CDR2 SVGAGI. The V gene lost 0 bases and the J gene lost 2 bases, with 10 bases spanning the gap. CDR3 size: 15 residues. The CDR3: CASSYSQNTNTEAFF. CDR3 DNA: TGTGCCAGCAGTTACTCCCAGAACACCAACACTGAAGCTTTCTTT.

This clone was seen a single time. V usage is TRBV4-3 and J usage is TRBJ2-7; D not certain. The V end was cut by 1 base, the J end by 0 bases, with 7 bases between. The germline V gene encodes CDR1 LGHNA and CDR2 YSLEER. This CDR3 has 14 residues. CDR3 protein: CASSQVLSSYEQYF. DNA of the CDR3: TGCGCCAGCAGCCAAGTCCTAAGCTCCTACGAGCAGTACTTC.

V is TRBV2 and J is TRBJ2-1, with 8 bases matching TRBD2. J gave up 3 bases and V 6 bases, and 10 bases lay outside the gene matches. The CDR3 has 16 residues. CDR1 SNHLY and CDR2 FYNNEI come from the germline V gene. CDR3 protein: CASSLAGGALYNEQFF. The CDR3 DNA reads as TGTGCCAGCAGCCTAGCGGGCGGTGCACTCTACAATGAGCAGTTCTTC. Full variable domain (missing parts from reference TRBV2 and TRBJ2-1): EPEVTQTPSHQVTQMGQEVILRCVPISNHLYFYWYRQILGQKVEFLVSFYNNEISEKSEIFDDQFSVERPDGSNFTLKIRSTKLEDSAMYFCASSLAGGALYNEQFFGPGTRLTVL.